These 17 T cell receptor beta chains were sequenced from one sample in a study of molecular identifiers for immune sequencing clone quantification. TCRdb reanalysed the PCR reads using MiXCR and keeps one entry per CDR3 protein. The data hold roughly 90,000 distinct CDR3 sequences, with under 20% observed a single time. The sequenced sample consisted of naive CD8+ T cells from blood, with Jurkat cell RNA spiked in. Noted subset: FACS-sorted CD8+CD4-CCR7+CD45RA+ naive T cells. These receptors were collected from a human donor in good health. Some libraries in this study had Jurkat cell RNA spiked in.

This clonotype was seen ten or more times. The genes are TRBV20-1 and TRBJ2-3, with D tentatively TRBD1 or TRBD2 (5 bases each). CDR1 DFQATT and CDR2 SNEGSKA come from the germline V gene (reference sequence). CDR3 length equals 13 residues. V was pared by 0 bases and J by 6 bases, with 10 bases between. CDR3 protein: CSARDPGTDTQYF. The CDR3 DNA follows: TGCAGTGCTAGAGATCCAGGGACCGATACGCAGTATTTT.

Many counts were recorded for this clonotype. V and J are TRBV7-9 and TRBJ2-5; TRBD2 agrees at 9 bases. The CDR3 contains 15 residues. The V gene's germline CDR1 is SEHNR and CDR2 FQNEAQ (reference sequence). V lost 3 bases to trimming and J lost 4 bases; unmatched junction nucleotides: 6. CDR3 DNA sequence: TGTGCCAGCAGCTTTCGCGGGGGGGCCGTAGAGACCCAGTACTTC. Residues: CASSFRGGAVETQYF. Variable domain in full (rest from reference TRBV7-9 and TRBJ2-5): DTGVSQNPRHKITKRGQNVTFRCDPISEHNRLYWYRQTLGQGPEFLTYFQNEAQLEKSRLLSDRFSAERPKGSFSTLEIQRTEQGDSAMYLCASSFRGGAVETQYFGPGTRLLVL.

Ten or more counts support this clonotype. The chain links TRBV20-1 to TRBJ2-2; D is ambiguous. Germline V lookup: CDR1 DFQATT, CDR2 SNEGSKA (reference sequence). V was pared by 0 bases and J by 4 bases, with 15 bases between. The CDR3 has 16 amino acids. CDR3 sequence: CSARDKHERITGELFF. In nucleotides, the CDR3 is TGCAGTGCTAGAGATAAGCACGAGAGAATCACCGGGGAGCTGTTTTTT.

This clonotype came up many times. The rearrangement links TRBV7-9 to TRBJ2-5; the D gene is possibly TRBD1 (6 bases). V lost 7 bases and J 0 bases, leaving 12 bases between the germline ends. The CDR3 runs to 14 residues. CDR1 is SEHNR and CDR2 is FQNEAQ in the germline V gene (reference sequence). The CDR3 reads CASTPPGDQETQYF. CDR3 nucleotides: TGTGCCAGCACACCACCAGGGGACCAAGAGACCCAGTACTTC.

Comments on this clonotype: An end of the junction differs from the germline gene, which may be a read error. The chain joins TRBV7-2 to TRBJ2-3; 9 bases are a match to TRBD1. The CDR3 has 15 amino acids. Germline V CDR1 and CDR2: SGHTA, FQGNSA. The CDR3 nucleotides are TGTGCCAGCAGCTTCCGGGACAGGGAAGTCGATACGCGGTATTTT. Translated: CASSFRDREVDTRYF.

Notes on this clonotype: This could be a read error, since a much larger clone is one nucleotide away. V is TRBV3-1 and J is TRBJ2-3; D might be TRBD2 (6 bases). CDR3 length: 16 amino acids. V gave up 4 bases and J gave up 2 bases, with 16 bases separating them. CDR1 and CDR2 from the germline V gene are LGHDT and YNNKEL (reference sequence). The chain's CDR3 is CASSLAGLTDTDTQYF. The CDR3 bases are TGTGCCAGCAGCCTGGCGGGGCTAACGGACACAGATACGCAGTATTTT.

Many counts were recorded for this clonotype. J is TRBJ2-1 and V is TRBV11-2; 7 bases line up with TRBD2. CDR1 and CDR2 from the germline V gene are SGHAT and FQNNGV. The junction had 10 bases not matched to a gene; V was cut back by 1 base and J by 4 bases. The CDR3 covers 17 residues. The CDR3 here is CASSLGSLAARYNEQFF. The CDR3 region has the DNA TGTGCCAGCAGCTTAGGGTCTCTAGCGGCTAGATACAATGAGCAGTTCTTC. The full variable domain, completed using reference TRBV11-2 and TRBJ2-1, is EAGVAQSPRYKIIEKRQSVAFWCNPISGHATLYWYQQILGQGPKLLIQFQNNGVVDDSQLPKDRFSAERLKGVDSTLKIQPAKLEDSAVYLCASSLGSLAARYNEQFFGPGTRLTVL.

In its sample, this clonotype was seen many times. In nucleotides, the CDR3 is TGTGCCAGCAGTTTAGCGCTGCAGTCCCCAGATACGCAGTATTTT. The encoded protein is CASSLALQSPDTQYF. The chain couples TRBV12-3 or TRBV12-4 to TRBJ2-3; D not certain. This CDR3 region has 15 residues. The ends were cut back, 0 bases at V and 4 bases at J, with 11 bases in the middle.

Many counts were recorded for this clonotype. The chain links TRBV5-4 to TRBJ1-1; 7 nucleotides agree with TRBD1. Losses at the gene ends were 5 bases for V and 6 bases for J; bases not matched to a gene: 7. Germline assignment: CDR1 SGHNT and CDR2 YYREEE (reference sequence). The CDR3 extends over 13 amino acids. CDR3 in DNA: TGTGCCAGCAGAATCAGGGGGAGAGCTGAAGCTTTCTTT. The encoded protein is CASRIRGRAEAFF.

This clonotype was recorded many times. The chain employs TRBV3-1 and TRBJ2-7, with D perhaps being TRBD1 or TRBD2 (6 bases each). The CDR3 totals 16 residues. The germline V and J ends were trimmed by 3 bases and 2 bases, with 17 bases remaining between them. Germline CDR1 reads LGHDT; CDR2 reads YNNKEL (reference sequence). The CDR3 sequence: CASSHGSGAMTYEQYF. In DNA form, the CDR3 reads TGTGCCAGCAGCCATGGCTCGGGGGCAATGACCTACGAGCAGTACTTC.

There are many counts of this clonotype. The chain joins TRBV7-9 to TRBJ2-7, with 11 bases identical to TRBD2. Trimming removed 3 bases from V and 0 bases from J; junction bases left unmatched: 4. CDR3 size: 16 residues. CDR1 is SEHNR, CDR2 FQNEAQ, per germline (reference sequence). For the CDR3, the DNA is TGTGCCAGCAGCTTGGCCGGGACTAGCGGCTCCTACGAGCAGTACTTC. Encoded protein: CASSLAGTSGSYEQYF.

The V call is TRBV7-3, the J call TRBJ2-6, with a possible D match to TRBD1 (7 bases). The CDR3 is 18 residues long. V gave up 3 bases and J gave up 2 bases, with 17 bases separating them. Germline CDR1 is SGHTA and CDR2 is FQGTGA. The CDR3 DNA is TGTGCCAGCAGCTTCTCGGCAGGGGGGTTGGCTGGGGCCAACGTCCTGACTTTC. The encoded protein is CASSFSAGGLAGANVLTF.

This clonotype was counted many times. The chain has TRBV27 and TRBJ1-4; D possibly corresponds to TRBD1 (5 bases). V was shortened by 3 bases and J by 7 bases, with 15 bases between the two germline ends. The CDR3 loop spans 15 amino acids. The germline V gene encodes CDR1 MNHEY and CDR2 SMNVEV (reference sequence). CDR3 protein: CASSFVAQGSEKLFF. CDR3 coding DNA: TGTGCCAGCAGTTTTGTCGCCCAGGGTAGTGAAAAACTGTTTTTT.

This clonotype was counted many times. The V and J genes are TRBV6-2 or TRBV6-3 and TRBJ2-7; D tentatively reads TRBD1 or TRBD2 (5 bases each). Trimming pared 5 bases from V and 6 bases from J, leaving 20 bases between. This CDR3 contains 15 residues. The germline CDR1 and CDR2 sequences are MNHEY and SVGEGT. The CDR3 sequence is CASSTTGTRRREQYF. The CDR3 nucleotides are TGTGCCAGCAGTACCACCGGGACGAGGAGGCGCGAGCAGTACTTC.

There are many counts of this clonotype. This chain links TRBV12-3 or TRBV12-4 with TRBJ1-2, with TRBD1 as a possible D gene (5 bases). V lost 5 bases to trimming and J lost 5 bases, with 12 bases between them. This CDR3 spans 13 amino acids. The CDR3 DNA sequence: TGTGCCAGCAGTCCCGCCGGGACTTATGGCTACACCTTC. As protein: CASSPAGTYGYTF.

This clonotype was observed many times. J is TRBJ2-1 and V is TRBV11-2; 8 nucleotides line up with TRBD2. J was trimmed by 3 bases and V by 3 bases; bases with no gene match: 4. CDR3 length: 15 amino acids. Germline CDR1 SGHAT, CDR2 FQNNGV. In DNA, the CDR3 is TGTGCCAGCAGCTTCTCGGGGGGGCTCTACAATGAGCAGTTCTTC. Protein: CASSFSGGLYNEQFF.

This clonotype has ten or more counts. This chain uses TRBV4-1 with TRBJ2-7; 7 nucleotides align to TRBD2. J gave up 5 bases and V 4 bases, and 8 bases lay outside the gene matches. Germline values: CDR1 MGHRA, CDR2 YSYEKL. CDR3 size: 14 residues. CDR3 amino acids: CASSRSGTGDEQYF. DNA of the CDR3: TGCGCCAGCAGCCGAAGCGGGACTGGAGACGAGCAGTACTTC.